These 20 T cell receptor beta chains were sequenced from one sample in a study of blood T cells in healthy people across ages. Primed by a sample-barcoded 5' primer and a J-beta primer mix, a second PCR proceeded for 7 to 11 cycles. TCRdb itself ran the 5' RACE reads through MiXCR, one entry per CDR3 protein. The table includes around 1.7 million distinct CDR3 sequences, over 25% detected once. The sequenced material came from blood. All receptors come from a woman younger than 45 in good health.

CDR3 nucleotide sequence: TGCGCCAGCAGCTTGAGGCCTAGCGGGGGGACCGGGGAGCTGTTTTTT. Translated, it gives CASSLRPSGGTGELFF. The chain employs TRBV5-1 and TRBJ2-2, with TRBD2 identical over 11 bases. Germline V gene lookup returns CDR1 SGHRS and CDR2 YFSETQ. This CDR3 has 16 amino acids. J was trimmed by 5 bases and V by 1 base; bases with no gene match: 4.

This clonotype was recorded a few times. The chain is built from TRBV5-1 and TRBJ2-3; no definite D call. This CDR3 is 17 amino acids long. CDR1 is SGHRS, CDR2 YFSETQ, per germline. V was shortened by 0 bases and J by 0 bases, with 14 bases between the two germline ends. CDR3 in DNA: TGCGCCAGCAGCTTGGGTCATAGAGAGATTAGCACAGATACGCAGTATTTT. It is translated as CASSLGHREISTDTQYF.

V is TRBV5-1 and J is TRBJ2-3; 7 positions agree with TRBD2. Germline V lookup: CDR1 SGHRS, CDR2 YFSETQ. This CDR3 has 14 residues. Trimming at V came to 6 bases and at J to 7 bases, leaving 11 bases not matched to a gene. The CDR3 region has the DNA TGCGCCAGCAACCCAGGACTAGGATGGTATACGCAGTATTTT. It translates to CASNPGLGWYTQYF.

V and J are TRBV14 and TRBJ1-2, with TRBD1 matching 8 bases. The CDR3 runs to 16 residues. The V gene end was trimmed by 5 bases and the J gene end by 1 base; junction bases not matched to a gene: 9. CDR1 and CDR2 (germline): SGHDN, FVKESK. The CDR3 sequence is CASSSTRGHFNYGYTF. DNA for the CDR3: TGTGCCAGCAGCTCGACCAGGGGGCATTTTAACTATGGCTACACCTTC.

This clonotype was seen repeatedly, ten times or more. The chain couples TRBV7-6 to TRBJ1-5; possibly TRBD1 for D (6 bases). V was trimmed by 5 bases and J by 7 bases, leaving 12 bases between them. The CDR3 covers 13 residues. Germline V CDR1 and CDR2: SGHVS, FNYEAQ. The chain's CDR3 is CASSKQGGQPQHF. CDR3 bases: TGTGCCAGCAGCAAACAGGGTGGACAGCCCCAGCATTTT.

The chain links TRBV27 to TRBJ2-4, with D unresolved. The DNA end favors TRBJ2-7, so the J call may be wrong. The CDR3 consists of 13 residues. CDR1 and CDR2 from the germline V gene are MNHEY and SMNVEV (reference sequence). CDR3 coding DNA: TGTGCCAGCAGTTTTGCCCCGGCCGGCGAGCAGTACTTC. Translating gives CASSFAPAGEQYF.

This clonotype was observed a few times. J is TRBJ1-2 and V is TRBV6-5; D not resolved. Looked up from germline, CDR1 is MNHEY and CDR2 is SVGAGI. This CDR3 has 15 residues. V was trimmed by 5 bases and J by 4 bases, leaving 17 bases between them. CDR3 sequence: CASSQTAYPSYGYTF. The DNA of the CDR3 is TGTGCCAGCAGTCAAACAGCTTATCCTTCCTATGGCTACACCTTC.

This clonotype was detected ten times or more. The chain links TRBV12-3 or TRBV12-4 to TRBJ2-1; TRBD2 might be the D (6 bases). Trimming removed 6 bases at V and 0 bases at J, with 9 bases between. The CDR3 consists of 14 residues. CDR3 residues: CASRATSSYNEQFF. The CDR3 DNA is TGTGCCAGCAGGGCGACTAGCTCCTACAATGAGCAGTTCTTC.

The chain joins TRBV7-2 to TRBJ2-3, with D possibly TRBD2 on 5 matching bases. Trimming stripped 0 bases from V and 5 bases from J, with 15 bases between. Germline V gene data show CDR1 as SGHTA and CDR2 as FQGNSA. The CDR3 runs to 16 residues. The CDR3 coding sequence is TGTGCCAGCAGCTTAGCGCGCCGGGAAAGCGGAGATACGCAGTATTTT. Its protein is CASSLARRESGDTQYF.

This clonotype was detected ten times or more. CDR3 DNA: TGCAGTGCTAGAGATCCAGTCAGCGCTGAAGCTTTCTTT. Protein sequence: CSARDPVSAEAFF. V is TRBV20-1 and J is TRBJ1-1, with D unresolved. Germline values: CDR1 DFQATT, CDR2 SNEGSKA (reference sequence). The CDR3 runs 13 residues. The V end lost 0 bases, the J end lost 6 bases, and 11 bases lay between the germline ends.

The V gene is TRBV2, the J gene TRBJ1-2; possible D gene TRBD1, 6 bases. V was pared by 4 bases and J by 2 bases, with 11 bases between. The CDR3 is 14 residues long. The germline gives CDR1 SNHLY, CDR2 FYNNEI. The CDR3 region has the DNA TGTGCCAGCAGTGCCGAAGGGGGGAACTATGGCTACACCTTC. Its protein product is CASSAEGGNYGYTF.

This clonotype was counted ten times or more. CDR3 region: CASSDTGFYEQYF. The CDR3 DNA follows: TGCGCCAGCAGCGATACAGGGTTTTACGAGCAGTACTTC. This chain joins TRBV5-1 and TRBJ2-7; possibly TRBD1 for D (6 bases). The CDR3 contains 13 residues. Per germline, CDR1 SGHRS and CDR2 YFSETQ. The V gene lost 4 bases and the J gene lost 4 bases, with 12 bases spanning the gap.

Regarding this clonotype: A much larger clone differs by one base, so this may be a read error. This rearrangement joins TRBV6-5 to TRBJ2-5; TRBD1 agrees at 9 bases. The J call is doubtful: the DNA matches TRBJ2-7 better. Germline values: CDR1 MNHEY, CDR2 SVGAGI. CDR3 length: 13 residues. CDR3 bases: TGTGCCAGCAGGTGGGGACAGGGCTACGAGCAGTACTTC. Translating gives CASRWGQGYEQYF.

This clonotype came up many times. The chain is built from TRBV3-1 and TRBJ2-1; D not resolved. The length of the CDR3 is 14 residues. Germline CDR1 is LGHDT and CDR2 is YNNKEL (reference sequence). With 7 bases removed from V and 8 bases from J, the gap between germline ends came to 18 bases. The CDR3 here is CASTLSIGVDEQFF. The CDR3, as DNA: TGTGCCAGCACCCTAAGTATAGGCGTCGATGAGCAGTTCTTC.

This rearrangement joins TRBV7-9 to TRBJ1-1; weak D call: TRBD1 (6 bases). From germline, CDR1 is SEHNR and CDR2 FQNEAQ (reference sequence). With 5 bases removed from V and 12 bases from J, the gap between germline ends came to 25 bases. The CDR3 consists of 15 residues. This CDR3 reads CASSGEGSGAIKTFF. CDR3 in DNA: TGTGCCAGCAGCGGCGAAGGGTCAGGGGCTATAAAAACTTTCTTT.

This clonotype was detected many times. The CDR3 coding sequence is TGTGCCAGCAGCAGAAGCCTGACAGCTATCTACGAGCAGTACTTC. Its protein is CASSRSLTAIYEQYF. The rearrangement uses TRBV7-6 and TRBJ2-7, with D possibly matching TRBD1 (5 bases). CDR3 length: 15 amino acids. The germline V gene encodes CDR1 SGHVS and CDR2 FNYEAQ. Trimming cost V 5 bases and J 3 bases, with 17 bases left between them.

This clonotype was seen ten or more times. For the CDR3, the DNA is TGTGCCACCAGCAGAGATCCCGGGAGCCAAGAGACCCAGTACTTC. This gives the protein CATSRDPGSQETQYF. V usage is TRBV15 and J usage is TRBJ2-5; D may be TRBD2 (6 bases). This CDR3 is built from 15 residues. V lost 0 bases and J lost 1, with 9 bases in between. The germline CDR1 and CDR2 sequences are LNHNV and YYDKDF (reference sequence).

The gene calls are TRBV27 and TRBJ2-3; D gene uncertain. This CDR3 spans 16 amino acids. From germline, CDR1 is MNHEY and CDR2 SMNVEV (reference sequence). Trimming took 5 bases from V and 4 from J, leaving 19 bases between them. This CDR3 reads CASSPGRTIDADTQYF. CDR3 in DNA: TGTGCCAGCAGTCCCGGACGGACGATCGATGCAGATACGCAGTATTTT.

This clonotype has only a few counts. The V call is TRBV3-1, the J call TRBJ2-3; TRBD2 matches at 10 bases. The CDR3 spans 17 residues. V lost 5 bases, J lost 0 bases, and 8 bases stayed unmatched. Germline CDR1 and CDR2: LGHDT and YNNKEL (reference sequence). In nucleotides, the CDR3 is TGTGCCAGCAGCTACGGGACTAGCGAGCTTAGCACAGATACGCAGTATTTT. Its protein product is CASSYGTSELSTDTQYF.

This clonotype was counted between two and nine times. Given a much more abundant clone one base away, this may be a read error. The chain uses TRBV10-3 and TRBJ2-5, with D unclear. The CDR3 consists of 13 residues. Per germline, CDR1 ENHRY and CDR2 SYGVKD. CDR3 amino acids: CASSESLRETQYF. In nucleotides, the CDR3 is TGTGCCAGCAGTGAGTCGCTCCGAGAGACCCAGTACTTC.